The clone carrying this TCR beta chain came up a few times. Researchers prepared the TCRbeta library using unique molecular identifiers, the study reports. TCRdb used MiXCR to reprocess the PCR reads, holding one entry per CDR3 protein. This sample has some 640,000 distinct CDR3 sequences, with approximately 16% found just once. CDR1 and CDR2 (germline): SGHTA, FQGTGA. The CDR3 covers 15 residues. V was pared by 0 bases and J by 5 bases, with 13 bases between. These data are taken from a study of T-cell reconstitution after alpha-beta-depleted transplantation in children. The sequence was collected from a human donor who donated a stem cell graft to a child with acute myeloid leukemia. The chain is built from TRBV7-3 and TRBJ1-1, with D perhaps matching TRBD1 (6 bases). Here the sequenced sample was PBMCs from the stem cell graft donor, taken from the stem cell graft. CDR3 sequence (DNA): TGTGCCAGCAGCTTAACGGCAGGGGAGGTTACTGAAGCTTTCTTT. Encoded protein: CASSLTAGEVTEAFF.